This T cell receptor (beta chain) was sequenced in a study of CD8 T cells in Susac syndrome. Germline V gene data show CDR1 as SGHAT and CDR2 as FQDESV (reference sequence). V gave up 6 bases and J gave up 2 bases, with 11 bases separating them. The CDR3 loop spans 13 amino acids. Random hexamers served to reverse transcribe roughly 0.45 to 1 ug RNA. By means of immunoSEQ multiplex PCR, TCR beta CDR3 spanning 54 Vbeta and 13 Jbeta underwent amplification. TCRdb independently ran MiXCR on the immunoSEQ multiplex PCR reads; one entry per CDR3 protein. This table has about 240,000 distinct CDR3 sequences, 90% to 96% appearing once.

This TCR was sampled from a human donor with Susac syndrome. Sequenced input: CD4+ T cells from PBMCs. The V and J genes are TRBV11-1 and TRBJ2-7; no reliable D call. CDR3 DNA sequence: TGTGCCAGCAGTCCGGACGGAGCCTACGAGCAGTACTTC. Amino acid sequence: CASSPDGAYEQYF.